This passage covers 28 T cell receptor beta chains from one sample sequenced in a study of STAT5B mutations in CD4+ large granular lymphocyte leukemia. Profiling relied on immunoSEQ multiplex PCR, and the TCRdb table lists in-frame clones only, not all of them. The sample records roughly 46,000 clones, 80% to 85% being singletons. Sequencing used CD4+ T cells from blood buffy coats. The receptors here all came from a human donor in good health.

This chain joins TRBV27 and TRBJ2-1; D possibly corresponds to TRBD2 (6 bases). From germline, CDR1 is MNHEY and CDR2 SMNVEV (reference sequence). There are 14 residues in the CDR3. The ends were cut back, 8 bases at V and 2 bases at J, with 13 bases in the middle. The CDR3 nucleotides read TGTGCCAGCGGGCGGGACCTCCCCTACAATGAGCAGTTCTTC. Its translation: CASGRDLPYNEQFF.

The chain joins TRBV11-2 to TRBJ1-2; no clear D gene. The V gene lost 5 bases and the J gene lost 2 bases, with 18 bases spanning the gap. Germline V gene data show CDR1 as SGHAT and CDR2 as FQNNGV. The CDR3 sequence is 16 residues long. This CDR3 is CASSPGRSFGNYGYTF. The CDR3 nucleotides read TGTGCCAGCAGCCCCGGACGTTCTTTTGGAAACTATGGCTACACCTTC.

This clone was seen a few times. The chain joins TRBV5-1 to TRBJ1-2, with a weak D call TRBD1 (5 bases). The CDR3 spans 13 residues. With 2 bases removed from V and 6 bases from J, the gap between germline ends came to 11 bases. Germline CDR1 and CDR2: SGHRS and YFSETQ. CDR3 nucleotide sequence: TGCGCCAGCAGCTTAGAAGGGGTCGATGGCTACACCTTC. This codes for CASSLEGVDGYTF.

The chain's CDR3 is CASSLNFGGGDTGELFF. As DNA, the CDR3 is TGTGCCAGCAGTTTAAATTTTGGCGGGGGTGACACCGGGGAGCTGTTTTTT. The chain links TRBV28 to TRBJ2-2, with 7 bases aligning to TRBD2. With 2 bases clipped from V and 3 bases from J, the junction kept 9 bases outside the gene matches. The CDR3 covers 17 residues. Germline CDR1 and CDR2: MDHEN and SYDVKM.

This chain links TRBV27 with TRBJ1-3; D might be TRBD1 (5 bases). CDR1 is MNHEY and CDR2 is SMNVEV in the germline V gene (reference sequence). CDR3 size: 13 residues. V was clipped by 5 bases and J by 0 bases, with 5 bases between them. The CDR3 DNA reads TGTGCCAGCAGTAGGGGCTCTGGAAACACCATATATTTT. Translation: CASSRGSGNTIYF.

The genes are TRBV6-1 and TRBJ2-7; 9 positions match TRBD1. From germline, CDR1 is MNHNS and CDR2 SASEGT. V was clipped by 4 bases and J by 3 bases; unmatched bases: 4. CDR3 size: 14 residues. The CDR3: CASSVRTGDYEQYF. As DNA, the CDR3 is TGTGCCAGCAGTGTAAGGACAGGGGACTACGAGCAGTACTTC.

The chain joins TRBV5-1 to TRBJ2-1; 8 bases are a match to TRBD1. CDR1 and CDR2 from the germline V gene are SGHRS and YFSETQ. The V gene end was trimmed by 1 base and the J gene end by 2 bases; junction bases not matched to a gene: 2. There are 15 residues in the CDR3. The CDR3 loop reads CASSLTGGTYNEQFF. The CDR3 nucleotides are TGCGCCAGCAGCTTGACAGGGGGAACCTACAATGAGCAGTTCTTC. The whole variable domain, remainder taken from reference TRBV5-1 and TRBJ2-1, is KAGVTQTPRYLIKTRGQQVTLSCSPISGHRSVSWYQQTPGQGLQFLFEYFSETQRNKGNFPGRFSGRQFSNSRSEMNVSTLELGDSALYLCASSLTGGTYNEQFFGPGTRLTVL.

V usage is TRBV10-1 and J usage is TRBJ1-3; unclear D gene. V lost 0 bases and J lost 4, with 16 bases in between. Looked up from germline, CDR1 is WNHNN and CDR2 is SYGVQD (reference sequence). The CDR3 consists of 17 residues. Here the CDR3 DNA reads TGCGCCAGCAGTGAGTCGATGCGCCGTGGCTCGGGAAACACCATATATTTT. Amino acid sequence: CASSESMRRGSGNTIYF.

The count of this clone is one. The chain has TRBV7-9 and TRBJ2-2, with D tentatively TRBD1 (5 bases). Deletions cut 6 bases from V and 8 bases from J, with 16 bases between. Per germline, CDR1 SEHNR and CDR2 FQNEAQ (reference sequence). The CDR3 is made up of 14 amino acids. The CDR3 here is CASSEQAAAGELFF. Here the CDR3 DNA reads TGTGCCAGCAGTGAACAGGCGGCGGCTGGGGAGCTGTTTTTT.

The V gene is TRBV7-3, the J gene TRBJ2-5; D is unresolved. Germline V gene data show CDR1 as SGHTA and CDR2 as FQGTGA. Trimming shortened V by 3 bases and J by 2 bases, and 13 bases separated the two germline ends. The CDR3 contains 15 residues. The CDR3 loop is CASSLTPGQQETQYF. The CDR3 DNA reads TGTGCCAGCAGCTTGACGCCGGGTCAACAAGAGACCCAGTACTTC.

The chain employs TRBV18 and TRBJ2-7, with 9 bases matching TRBD1. The CDR3 is 17 amino acids. Germline CDR1 and CDR2: KGHSH and LQKENI. With V trimmed by 4 bases and J by 0 bases, 10 bases remained unmatched. The CDR3 nucleotides read TGTGCCAGCTCACTCGCCATGGGACAGGGTTCCTCCTACGAGCAGTACTTC. It codes for CASSLAMGQGSSYEQYF.

The chain recombines TRBV6-5 with TRBJ1-1; maybe TRBD1 (6 bases). The germline CDR1 and CDR2 sequences are MNHEY and SVGAGI. V was trimmed by 6 bases and J by 5 bases, leaving 16 bases between them. This CDR3 region has 14 residues. This CDR3 reads CASRPAGEKTEAFF. In nucleotides, the CDR3 is TGTGCCAGCAGACCGGCAGGGGAGAAAACTGAAGCTTTCTTT.

This clone has just a few counts. The chain joins TRBV7-3 to TRBJ1-1; 8 bases fit TRBD1. The V and J ends lost 6 bases and 4 bases, in that order; junction bases with no gene match: 4. This CDR3 is built from 13 residues. Germline values: CDR1 SGHTA, CDR2 FQGTGA. The CDR3 nucleotides are TGTGCCAGCAGACAACAGGGGGGCACTGAAGCTTTCTTT. This sequence encodes CASRQQGGTEAFF.

This chain links TRBV5-1 with TRBJ1-2, with D maybe TRBD1 (6 bases). The germline gives CDR1 SGHRS, CDR2 YFSETQ. V was pared by 4 bases and J by 7 bases, with 17 bases between. The CDR3 has 14 residues. CDR3 DNA sequence: TGCGCCAGCAGCCTAAACTCGGGACAACGTGGCTACACCTTC. Its protein is CASSLNSGQRGYTF.

The CDR3: CSVGGLAGDTQYF. The CDR3 DNA follows: TGCAGCGTGGGGGGGCTAGCGGGGGATACGCAGTATTTT. V is TRBV29-1 and J is TRBJ2-3; 9 nucleotides align to TRBD2. This CDR3 spans 13 amino acids. With 6 bases clipped from V and 6 bases from J, the junction kept 7 bases outside the gene matches. CDR1 is SQVTM, CDR2 ANQGSEA, per germline.

The genes are TRBV6-1 and TRBJ2-1, with D possibly matching TRBD1 (5 bases). Germline values: CDR1 MNHNS, CDR2 SASEGT. This CDR3 spans 12 amino acids. The germline V and J ends were trimmed by 1 base and 9 bases, with 7 bases remaining between them. The CDR3 DNA reads TGTGCCAGCAGTGAAGTGGGGCCTGAGCAGTTCTTC. This gives the protein CASSEVGPEQFF.

This clone was picked up one time. The V gene is TRBV12-5, the J gene TRBJ1-1; D may be TRBD1 (5 bases). CDR3 length: 16 amino acids. Germline CDR1 reads LGHNT; CDR2 reads FRNRAP. With 6 bases removed from V and 6 bases from J, the gap between germline ends came to 23 bases. CDR3 sequence (DNA): TGTGCTAGTGGCCGGCGGGACCTTGTTGGGGTCGCTGAAGCTTTCTTT. This codes for CASGRRDLVGVAEAFF.

The chain is built from TRBV6-5 and TRBJ1-2, with unresolved D. V was shortened by 5 bases and J by 4 bases, with 11 bases between the two germline ends. The germline V gene has CDR1 MNHEY and CDR2 SVGAGI. The CDR3 totals 13 residues. The CDR3, as DNA: TGTGCCAGCAGTCCCGACGGGCCCTATGGCTACACCTTC. Its protein is CASSPDGPYGYTF.

The V call is TRBV7-3, the J call TRBJ2-1; 7 bases fit TRBD2. The V segment lost 4 bases and the J segment 7 bases; nucleotides outside the gene matches: 1. The length of the CDR3 is 12 residues. Germline CDR1 and CDR2: SGHTA and FQGTGA. CDR3 residues: CASSSGGNEQFF. The CDR3 DNA reads as TGTGCCAGCAGCTCCGGGGGGAATGAGCAGTTCTTC.

V is TRBV6-4 and J is TRBJ2-2, with D possibly being TRBD1 or TRBD2 (5 bases each). V was pared by 5 bases and J by 7 bases, with 20 bases between. The V gene's germline CDR1 is MRHNA and CDR2 SNTAGT. The CDR3 runs to 16 residues. The CDR3 DNA sequence: TGTGCCAGCAGTCCCATGACCTGGGGACCTTACGGGGAGCTGTTTTTT. This encodes CASSPMTWGPYGELFF.

V gene TRBV19 combines with J gene TRBJ1-2; D is possibly TRBD1 (6 bases). The germline V gene has CDR1 LNHDA and CDR2 SQIVND (reference sequence). The CDR3 spans 15 residues. V was clipped by 6 bases and J by 4 bases, with 18 bases between them. CDR3 DNA: TGTGCCAGTAGAGCCGGGACAACGTTTGGCTATGGCTACACCTTC. This encodes CASRAGTTFGYGYTF.

This sequence joins TRBV6-1 and TRBJ1-1; D remains unclear. Germline V lookup: CDR1 MNHNS, CDR2 SASEGT. The length of the CDR3 is 12 residues. V lost 5 bases, J lost 5 bases, and 9 bases lay in between. Here the CDR3 DNA reads TGTGCCAGCAGTTCTTTGAGGACTGAAGCTTTCTTT. Translated, it gives CASSSLRTEAFF.

This clone was observed a handful of times. The rearrangement uses TRBV5-3 and TRBJ2-2; TRBD2 aligns across 12 bases. TRBV5-3 is assigned to the ORF class and has an uncertain function. The CDR3 is 18 amino acids. V lost 5 bases and J lost 2; bases outside the gene matches: 10. As DNA, the CDR3 is TGTGCCAGAAGATGTCAACGGGGACTAGCGGGCAACACCGGGGAGCTGTTTTTT. Encoded protein: CARRCQRGLAGNTGELFF.

CDR3 loop: CASSLVSRPGVSYEQYF. The CDR3 DNA reads as TGCGCCAGCAGCTTGGTCTCACGGCCAGGCGTTTCCTACGAGCAGTACTTC. J is TRBJ2-7 and V is TRBV5-1, with unresolved D. Trimming removed 0 bases from V and 1 base from J, with 17 bases in between. The CDR3 sequence is 17 residues long. Germline CDR1 is SGHRS and CDR2 is YFSETQ. Drawing the rest from reference TRBV5-1 and TRBJ2-7, the complete variable domain is KAGVTQTPRYLIKTRGQQVTLSCSPISGHRSVSWYQQTPGQGLQFLFEYFSETQRNKGNFPGRFSGRQFSNSRSEMNVSTLELGDSALYLCASSLVSRPGVSYEQYFGPGTRLTVT.

The rearrangement joins TRBV14 to TRBJ2-7; D is ambiguous. Germline values: CDR1 SGHDN, CDR2 FVKESK. The CDR3 length is 14 residues. Trimming stripped 2 bases from V and 1 base from J, with 9 bases between. In DNA form, the CDR3 reads TGTGCCAGCAGCCAAAGGGTCTTATCCTACGAGCAGTACTTC. Amino acids: CASSQRVLSYEQYF. The full variable domain, rest sourced from reference TRBV14 and TRBJ2-7, is EAGVTQFPSHSVIEKGQTVTLRCDPISGHDNLYWYRRVMGKEIKFLLHFVKESKQDESGMPNNRFLAERTGGTYSTLKVQPAELEDSGVYFCASSQRVLSYEQYFGPGTRLTVT.

This clone was detected a few times. V usage is TRBV5-4 and J usage is TRBJ2-7; perhaps D is TRBD1 or TRBD2 (5 bases each). V lost 2 bases and J 4 bases, leaving 13 bases between the germline ends. The CDR3 contains 14 residues. CDR1 SGHNT and CDR2 YYREEE come from the germline V gene (reference sequence). Here the CDR3 DNA reads TGTGCCAGCAGCTTTCGGGGCTCCAGGTACGAGCAGTACTTC. Translating gives CASSFRGSRYEQYF. The full variable domain, with the rest looked up from reference TRBV5-4 and TRBJ2-7, is ETGVTQSPTHLIKTRGQQVTLRCSSQSGHNTVSWYQQALGQGPQFIFQYYREEENGRGNFPPRFSGLQFPNYSSELNVNALELDDSALYLCASSFRGSRYEQYFGPGTRLTVT.

In DNA, the CDR3 is TGTGCCATCAGTGAGGAGTCCGCTCGTGGCTACACCTTC. Protein product: CAISEESARGYTF. The chain uses TRBV10-3 and TRBJ1-2; D unresolved. The V gene's germline CDR1 is ENHRY and CDR2 SYGVKD. This CDR3 comprises 13 residues. Trimming took 2 bases from V and 7 from J, leaving 11 bases between them.

CDR3 sequence (DNA): TGCGCCAGCAGAACACAAATGAACACTGAAGCTTTCTTT. It is translated as CASRTQMNTEAFF. The rearrangement links TRBV10-2 to TRBJ1-1; D unresolved. Germline values: CDR1 WSHSY, CDR2 SAAADI. This CDR3 is 13 amino acids long. The V end was cut by 6 bases, the J end by 0 bases, with 8 bases between.